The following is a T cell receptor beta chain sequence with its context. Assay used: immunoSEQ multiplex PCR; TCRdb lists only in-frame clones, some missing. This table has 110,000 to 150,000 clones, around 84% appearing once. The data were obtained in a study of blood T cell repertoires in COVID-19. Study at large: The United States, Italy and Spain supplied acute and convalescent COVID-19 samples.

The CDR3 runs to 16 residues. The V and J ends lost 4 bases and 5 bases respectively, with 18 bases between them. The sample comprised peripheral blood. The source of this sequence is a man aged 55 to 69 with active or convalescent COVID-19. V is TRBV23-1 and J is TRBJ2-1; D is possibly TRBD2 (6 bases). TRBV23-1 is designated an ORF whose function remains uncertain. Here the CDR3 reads CASSPCWGVFHNEQFF. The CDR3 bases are TGCGCCAGCAGTCCCTGTTGGGGGGTTTTTCACAATGAGCAGTTCTTC.